Sequencing of this T cell receptor beta chain was carried out in a study of vaccination effects on CD4 cells after COVID-19. There are 15 residues in the CDR3. Germline CDR1 LNHNV, CDR2 YYDKDF (reference sequence). V was shortened by 1 base and J by 1 base, with 10 bases between the two germline ends. Regarding the study as a whole: Only 1 of 255 vaccine-induced clones from healthy vaccinees cross-reacted with common cold coronaviruses. In the late period after vaccination, infection- and vaccine-induced clones contracted markedly.

The data were produced by immunoSEQ multiplex PCR, yet TCRdb's version contains in-frame clones alone and is incomplete. The sample holds about 22,000 clones, roughly four fifths seen once. Viral peptide pool expansion of antigen-specific CD4+ T cells preceded sequencing in the ViraFEST assay. On day 10 of culture, CD4+ T cells were separated out. Each vaccine recipient was nucleocapsid antibody negative and had no prior SARS-CoV-2 infection. To note about this clone: Its antigen is not identified.

The sample in question was CD4+ T cells from PBMCs cultured with HCoV-NL63 spike peptides, obtained before COVID-19 vaccination. The clonotype originates from a human donor who received a COVID-19 vaccine. V gene TRBV15 combines with J gene TRBJ1-1; D is unclear. This chain's CDR3 is CATSRARGSNTEAFF. In DNA form, the CDR3 reads TGTGCCACCAGCAGAGCTCGGGGATCGAACACTGAAGCTTTCTTT.